This T cell receptor (beta chain) was documented in a study of blood T cell repertoires in COVID-19. Clones were sequenced by immunoSEQ multiplex PCR, and TCRdb holds only the in-frame ones, with some missing. The sample lists approximately 100,000 clones; about four fifths were seen once. Per the germline V gene, CDR1 is LGHDT and CDR2 is YNNKEL (reference sequence). The V gene end was trimmed by 6 bases and the J gene end by 2 bases; junction bases not matched to a gene: 7. The CDR3 has 15 residues. Specimen: peripheral blood. The source is a human donor in a cohort sampled during active COVID-19. The chain is built from TRBV3-1 (or the pseudogene TRBV3-2) and TRBJ2-4; 7 bases are shared with TRBD1. CDR3 protein: CASSLGTASKNIQYF. The CDR3 DNA is TGTGCCAGCAGTTTAGGGACAGCCTCCAAAAACATTCAGTACTTC.